Following are 24 T cell receptor beta chains from one sample sequenced in a study of shared clonotypes between healthy human individuals. Positively selected for CCR7, the CD45RO-negative cells used as naive CD8 cells excluded terminally differentiated effector memory CD45RA+ cells. Sequencing was performed with immunoSEQ multiplex PCR; in TCRdb, only in-frame clones are kept and a portion is missing. Here the sample spans around 2,100,000 clones, about 95% being singletons. The sequencing input was naive CD8+ T cells sorted from blood. All receptors derive from a man aged 18 to 30 in good health.

J is TRBJ2-1 and V is TRBV11-2; D may be TRBD1 (6 bases). This CDR3 is built from 14 residues. In germline, CDR1 is SGHAT, CDR2 FQNNGV. V dropped 1 base and J dropped 8 bases, with 12 bases sitting between them. CDR3 nucleotide sequence: TGTGCCAGCAGCTTAGGGGCAGGGGTGGATGAGCAGTTCTTC. Encoded protein: CASSLGAGVDEQFF.

CDR3 DNA: TGTGCCAGCAGCATCCCCTCTAGCGGGGGATACTACGAGCAGTACTTC. Protein product: CASSIPSSGGYYEQYF. V and J are TRBV5-8 and TRBJ2-7; 10 bases are a match to TRBD2. CDR3 length: 16 amino acids. Germline CDR1 reads SGHTS; CDR2 reads YDEGEE. Trimming took 4 bases from V and 3 from J; bases not matched to a gene: 10.

The J gene is TRBJ1-1, the V gene TRBV5-1, with 7 bases lining up with TRBD1. This CDR3 comprises 15 residues. Germline V gene data show CDR1 as SGHRS and CDR2 as YFSETQ. V gave up 1 base and J gave up 8 bases; unmatched junction bases: 11. The CDR3 reads CASSLSLGQAREAFF. In DNA, the CDR3 is TGCGCCAGCAGCTTGTCATTAGGACAGGCCAGAGAAGCTTTCTTT. The full variable domain, in which reference TRBV5-1 and TRBJ1-1 provide the parts outside the CDR3, is KAGVTQTPRYLIKTRGQQVTLSCSPISGHRSVSWYQQTPGQGLQFLFEYFSETQRNKGNFPGRFSGRQFSNSRSEMNVSTLELGDSALYLCASSLSLGQAREAFFGQGTRLTVV.

V gene TRBV27 combines with J gene TRBJ1-4; D is uncertain. V was cut by 6 bases and J by 5 bases, with 13 bases left in between. In germline, CDR1 is MNHEY, CDR2 SMNVEV (reference sequence). There are 14 residues in the CDR3. The CDR3 sequence: CASSLQRRNEKLFF. The CDR3 DNA is TGTGCCAGCAGCCTACAGAGACGAAATGAAAAACTGTTTTTT.

Only one count was recorded for this clone. This rearrangement joins TRBV16 to TRBJ1-5; D is undetermined. The CDR3 has 13 residues. Trimming pared 2 bases from V and 11 bases from J, leaving 13 bases between. CDR1 and CDR2 from the germline V gene are KGHSY and FQNENV. CDR3 residues: CASSQGDRWSQHF. CDR3 DNA: TGTGCCAGCAGCCAAGGGGATCGTTGGTCCCAGCATTTT. The full variable domain, its missing parts supplied by reference TRBV16 and TRBJ1-5, is GEEVAQTPKHLVRGEGQKAKLYCAPIKGHSYVFWYQQVLKNEFKFLISFQNENVFDETGMPKERFSAKCLPNSPCSLEIQATKLEDSAVYFCASSQGDRWSQHFGDGTRLSIL.

The V gene is TRBV11-2, the J gene TRBJ2-7, with TRBD2 identical over 7 bases. With V trimmed by 3 bases and J by 5 bases, 10 bases remained unmatched. The CDR3 has 15 residues. Germline V lookup: CDR1 SGHAT, CDR2 FQNNGV. CDR3 sequence reads: CASSFGAGDGDEQYF. The CDR3 nucleotides read TGTGCCAGCAGCTTCGGTGCGGGAGATGGGGACGAGCAGTACTTC.

The chain is built from TRBV5-4 and TRBJ2-2; D is possibly TRBD1 or TRBD2 (5 bases each). This CDR3 spans 13 amino acids. With 4 bases removed from V and 4 bases from J, the gap between germline ends came to 8 bases. CDR1 and CDR2 from the germline V gene are SGHNT and YYREEE (reference sequence). The CDR3 nucleotides read TGTGCCAGCAGCGATGGGACCACCGGGGAGCTGTTTTTT. Residues: CASSDGTTGELFF.

This chain joins TRBV11-1 and TRBJ2-5; D possibly uses TRBD1 or TRBD2 (5 bases each). The V gene's germline CDR1 is SGHAT and CDR2 FQDESV (reference sequence). V dropped 5 bases and J dropped 5 bases, with 12 bases sitting between them. The CDR3 is made up of 13 amino acids. The CDR3 loop is CASSEGPVETQYF. The CDR3 DNA reads TGTGCCAGCAGCGAGGGGCCAGTCGAGACCCAGTACTTC.

V and J are TRBV10-3 and TRBJ2-7; no reliable D call. This CDR3 region has 13 residues. Looked up from germline, CDR1 is ENHRY and CDR2 is SYGVKD. V lost 3 bases and J 2 bases, leaving 8 bases between the germline ends. The CDR3 DNA sequence: TGTGCCATCAGTGACTCAGACGCCTACGAGCAGTACTTC. Translating gives CAISDSDAYEQYF.

The chain couples TRBV5-6 to TRBJ2-1, with D perhaps assigned TRBD1 or TRBD2 (5 bases each). Germline CDR1 is SGHDT and CDR2 is YYEEEE. V lost 1 base and J 8 bases, leaving 13 bases between the germline ends. CDR3 size: 14 residues. The CDR3 DNA sequence: TGTGCCAGCAGCTTGCCCGGGGCCTGGGATGAGCAGTTCTTC. This translates into CASSLPGAWDEQFF. The entire variable domain, with the rest obtained from reference TRBV5-6 and TRBJ2-1, is as follows: DAGVTQSPTHLIKTRGQQVTLRCSPKSGHDTVSWYQQALGQGPQFIFQYYEEEERQRGNFPDRFSGHQFPNYSSELNVNALLLGDSALYLCASSLPGAWDEQFFGPGTRLTVL.

This clone was counted only a few times. V and J are TRBV27 and TRBJ1-1, with a possible D match to TRBD1 (5 bases). The CDR3 is 12 residues long. Germline V gene sequence: CDR1 MNHEY, CDR2 SMNVEV (reference sequence). Between the trimmed V and J ends, which lost 6 bases and 1 base, there was a span of 6 bases. CDR3 nucleotide sequence: TGTGCCAGCAGGGGACCGAACACTGAAGCTTTCTTT. Amino acids: CASRGPNTEAFF.

As regards this clone: Mismatch with germline at one junction end may stem from a read error. The chain has TRBV20-1 and TRBJ1-6; 7 bases are a match to TRBD1. CDR1 and CDR2 from the germline V gene are DFQATT and SNEGSKA (reference sequence). This CDR3 is built from 11 residues. CDR3 sequence (DNA): TGCAGTGCTAACAGGGGTTCAACCCTCCACTTT. It encodes CSANRGSTLHF.

This rearrangement joins TRBV28 to TRBJ2-1, with 9 bases aligning to TRBD1. The CDR3 loop spans 16 amino acids. Germline V gives CDR1 MDHEN, CDR2 SYDVKM. With V trimmed by 4 bases and J by 3 bases, 7 bases remained unmatched. As DNA, the CDR3 is TGTGCCAGCAGTTACCTGGACAGGGGAGTCTACAATGAGCAGTTCTTC. Translated: CASSYLDRGVYNEQFF.

The CDR3 DNA is TGTGCCAGCAGCGTAGACAGCGGGTTCCCCTACAATGAGCAGTTCTTC. Its translation: CASSVDSGFPYNEQFF. The gene calls are TRBV9 and TRBJ2-1, with a weak D call TRBD2 (6 bases). The CDR3 sequence is 16 residues long. V lost 0 bases, J lost 2 bases, and 12 bases lay in between. Germline CDR1 SGDLS, CDR2 YYNGEE.

The rearrangement joins TRBV28 to TRBJ2-6; 12 bases agree with TRBD2. CDR3 size: 18 residues. CDR1 is MDHEN and CDR2 is SYDVKM in the germline V gene. Trimming cost V 3 bases and J 2 bases; bases outside gene matches: 5. In nucleotides, the CDR3 is TGTGCCAGCAGTTTCGCGGCTAGCGGGGGGGCTGGGGCCAACGTCCTGACTTTC. This gives the protein CASSFAASGGAGANVLTF.

The genes are TRBV7-9 and TRBJ1-4; TRBD1 matches at 7 bases. V lost 0 bases and J lost 1; bases outside the gene matches: 2. The CDR3 length is 16 residues. Germline-derived CDR1 and CDR2 are SEHNR and FQNEAQ (reference sequence). The CDR3 region is CASSLADRVTNEKLFF. CDR3 nucleotides: TGTGCCAGCAGCTTAGCCGACAGGGTAACTAATGAAAAACTGTTTTTT.

The chain has TRBV4-1 and TRBJ2-3; 12 bases are a match to TRBD2. The CDR3 runs to 17 residues. J was trimmed by 2 bases and V by 4 bases; bases with no gene match: 7. The germline V gene encodes CDR1 MGHRA and CDR2 YSYEKL. CDR3 in DNA: TGCGCCAGCAGCCCCCGACTAGCGGGGGCCGACACAGATACGCAGTATTTT. As protein: CASSPRLAGADTDTQYF.

The V call is TRBV27, the J call TRBJ2-7; 8 positions match TRBD1. Germline V gene data show CDR1 as MNHEY and CDR2 as SMNVEV (reference sequence). This CDR3 has 14 amino acids. The V and J ends lost 6 bases and 5 bases, in that order; junction bases with no gene match: 9. Here the CDR3 reads CASSHWDRTHEQYF. CDR3 sequence (DNA): TGTGCCAGCAGCCACTGGGACAGGACCCACGAGCAGTACTTC.

The chain couples TRBV27 to TRBJ2-7; D is ambiguous. Trimming took off 3 bases at V and 4 bases at J, with 19 bases between the two ends. CDR1 MNHEY and CDR2 SMNVEV come from the germline V gene (reference sequence). This CDR3 is built from 16 residues. The CDR3 DNA is TGTGCCAGCAGTTTCAGCGCCGGGCCACAAAGTTACGAGCAGTACTTC. The encoded protein is CASSFSAGPQSYEQYF.

Details on this clone: The same CDR3 is also encoded by other DNA sequences in this sample. This chain links TRBV9 with TRBJ1-1; no definite D call. Germline-derived CDR1 and CDR2 are SGDLS and YYNGEE. The CDR3 runs to 13 residues. V was trimmed by 0 bases and J by 6 bases, leaving 9 bases between them. The CDR3 here is CASSVVSGAEAFF. For the CDR3, the DNA is TGTGCCAGCAGCGTAGTGAGCGGGGCTGAAGCTTTCTTT.

For this clone: Within the sample, other DNA sequences also encode this same CDR3. This chain links TRBV5-1 with TRBJ2-7; D gene ambiguous. Germline CDR1 is SGHRS and CDR2 is YFSETQ. V was cut by 1 base and J by 3 bases, with 8 bases left in between. CDR3 length equals 13 residues. The CDR3, as DNA: TGCGCCAGCAGCTTGCGGACCGGCTACGAGCAGTACTTC. Residues: CASSLRTGYEQYF.

This chain connects TRBV27 to TRBJ2-5; D assignment may be TRBD1 or TRBD2 (5 bases each). Germline V CDR1 and CDR2: MNHEY, SMNVEV (reference sequence). Trimming pared 8 bases from V and 5 bases from J, leaving 18 bases between. The CDR3 runs to 14 residues. The CDR3 bases are TGTGCCAGCGGTCGAATCATGGGGACGGAGACCCAGTACTTC. Its translation is CASGRIMGTETQYF.

A word on this clone: Distinct nucleotide sequences in the sample also encode this CDR3. The chain recombines TRBV30 with TRBJ2-3; D may be TRBD2 (6 bases). Germline V gene data show CDR1 as GTSNPN and CDR2 as SVGIG (reference sequence). Trimming removed 4 bases at V and 0 bases at J, with 14 bases between. This CDR3 comprises 15 residues. DNA of the CDR3: TGTGCCTGGAATAGCGGAGGGACGAGCACAGATACGCAGTATTTT. Protein: CAWNSGGTSTDTQYF.

This rearrangement joins TRBV29-1 to TRBJ1-1; 8 bases match TRBD1. Unmatched junction bases numbered 17, after V lost 0 bases and J lost 11 bases. Germline loops: CDR1 SQVTM, CDR2 ANQGSEA. The CDR3 loop spans 16 amino acids. CDR3 loop: CSVEDWVRGRGETAFF. The CDR3 coding sequence is TGCAGCGTTGAAGATTGGGTCAGGGGGCGCGGCGAGACGGCTTTCTTT.